Following are 26 T cell receptor beta chains from one sample sequenced in a study of graft-versus-host responses after intestinal transplantation. Libraries were prepared by immunoSEQ multiplex PCR; TCRdb keeps only in-frame clonotypes and omits some of them. The table shows 21,000 or so clones, with about 60% occurring only once. The starting material was alloreactive CD4+ T cells from a mixed lymphocyte reaction culture, obtained before intestinal transplant. Subset specified: CFSE-low proliferating T cells sorted from roughly six-day pre-transplant mixed lymphocyte reaction (GvH or HvG direction). The receptors stem from a human patient who received an intestinal transplant.

V usage is TRBV4-1 and J usage is TRBJ1-1, with D possibly TRBD1 on 6 matching bases. Trimming cost V 4 bases and J 0 bases, with 18 bases left between them. CDR3 length: 17 amino acids. Germline CDR1 and CDR2: MGHRA and YSYEKL. The CDR3 loop is CASSPPLGGRMNTEAFF. In DNA, the CDR3 is TGCGCCAGCAGCCCACCCCTTGGGGGCAGGATGAACACTGAAGCTTTCTTT.

In this sample, this clone turned up a few times. The chain uses TRBV2 and TRBJ1-3, with D perhaps TRBD1 (6 bases). CDR3 length equals 14 residues. CDR1 is SNHLY, CDR2 FYNNEI, per germline. The V end lost 3 bases, the J end lost 8 bases, and 14 bases lay between the germline ends. CDR3 DNA: TGTGCCAGCAGTGACCAGGGGATAGGGGACACCATATATTTT. It encodes CASSDQGIGDTIYF.

A few counts support this clone. This sequence joins TRBV19 and TRBJ1-1; 8 positions match TRBD1. The CDR3 extends over 16 amino acids. The germline V gene encodes CDR1 LNHDA and CDR2 SQIVND (reference sequence). V dropped 6 bases and J dropped 4; count of bases not matched to a gene: 13. CDR3 region: CASSGQGAPRSTEAFF. The CDR3 nucleotides are TGTGCCAGTAGCGGACAGGGAGCGCCCCGATCCACTGAAGCTTTCTTT.

The rearrangement joins TRBV7-9 to TRBJ1-1; weak D call: TRBD1 (5 bases). Germline CDR1 reads SEHNR; CDR2 reads FQNEAQ (reference sequence). CDR3 length equals 12 residues. V gave up 6 bases and J gave up 7 bases, with 12 bases separating them. CDR3 coding DNA: TGTGCCAGCAGTTCGACAGCCCTTGAAGCTTTCTTT. It codes for CASSSTALEAFF. The complete variable domain, with remaining parts taken from reference TRBV7-9 and TRBJ1-1, reads DTGVSQNPRHKITKRGQNVTFRCDPISEHNRLYWYRQTLGQGPEFLTYFQNEAQLEKSRLLSDRFSAERPKGSFSTLEIQRTEQGDSAMYLCASSSTALEAFFGQGTRLTVV.

The chain carries TRBV19 and TRBJ2-7, with 8 positions matching TRBD1. Trimming took 4 bases from V and 1 from J; bases not matched to a gene: 6. Germline lookup yields CDR1 LNHDA and CDR2 SQIVND (reference sequence). The CDR3 length is 15 residues. Here the CDR3 DNA reads TGTGCCAGTAGTAGGAGGACAGGGTCTTCCTACGAGCAGTACTTC. As protein: CASSRRTGSSYEQYF.

This clone was observed a handful of times. This rearrangement joins TRBV28 to TRBJ1-1; no clear D gene. Germline CDR1 and CDR2: MDHEN and SYDVKM. The CDR3 length is 14 residues. The V end was cut by 3 bases, the J end by 0 bases, with 8 bases between. The CDR3 protein is CASSLLQMNTEAFF. CDR3 in DNA: TGTGCCAGCAGTTTGTTACAGATGAACACTGAAGCTTTCTTT.

This CDR3 reads CASSLRGKVYEQYF. CDR3 bases: TGTGCCAGCAGTTTGCGAGGAAAGGTCTACGAGCAGTACTTC. The chain links TRBV28 to TRBJ2-7; D gene ambiguous. The length of the CDR3 is 14 residues. V was cut by 3 bases and J by 3 bases, with 12 bases left in between. Germline CDR1 MDHEN, CDR2 SYDVKM.

The V gene is TRBV5-8, the J gene TRBJ2-2; 14 nucleotides agree with TRBD2. After removal of 0 bases from V and 7 bases from J, the junction contained 14 bases not matched to a gene. This CDR3 has 20 residues. Germline lookup yields CDR1 SGHTS and CDR2 YDEGEE. The CDR3 region has the DNA TGTGCCAGCAGCTTGGTTTCCCAGGGGACGGGACTAGCGGGAGACGGGGAGCTGTTTTTT. Translated: CASSLVSQGTGLAGDGELFF.

This clone was seen only a few times. The V and J genes are TRBV29-1 and TRBJ1-2, with TRBD1 matching over 7 bases. CDR1 and CDR2 from the germline V gene are SQVTM and ANQGSEA. V gave up 4 bases and J gave up 4 bases; unmatched junction bases: 12. The CDR3 loop spans 15 amino acids. CDR3: CSVGSETGYSYGYTF. The CDR3 DNA reads as TGCAGCGTTGGATCCGAGACAGGGTACAGCTATGGCTACACCTTC.

As concerns this clone: This specimen includes other DNA sequences encoding the same CDR3. The chain is built from TRBV6-5 and TRBJ1-5; no firm D call. The CDR3 is made up of 13 amino acids. The germline CDR1 and CDR2 sequences are MNHEY and SVGAGI. V lost 2 bases and J lost 2, with 4 bases in between. For the CDR3, the DNA is TGTGCCAGCAGTTACCGCGGCAATCAGCCCCAGCATTTT. Translation: CASSYRGNQPQHF.

This clone was counted once. The chain employs TRBV7-9 and TRBJ2-2; the D is unclear. V was cut by 6 bases and J by 7 bases, with 9 bases left in between. The CDR3 covers 12 residues. Germline V CDR1 and CDR2: SEHNR, FQNEAQ (reference sequence). The CDR3 coding sequence is TGTGCCAGCAGACTAACTGACGGGGAGCTGTTTTTT. This codes for CASRLTDGELFF.

This clone showed up just a few times. This chain links TRBV7-8 with TRBJ2-3; 12 positions match TRBD2. The CDR3 has 18 amino acids. Trimming removed 0 bases from V and 5 bases from J; junction bases left unmatched: 9. Looked up from germline, CDR1 is SGHVS and CDR2 is FQNEAQ. CDR3: CASSLARASGGARDTQYF. CDR3 sequence (DNA): TGTGCCAGCAGCTTAGCGCGGGCTAGCGGGGGGGCCAGAGATACGCAGTATTTT.

The chain combines TRBV6-1 with TRBJ1-1; D call uncertain. The CDR3 has 14 residues. CDR1 and CDR2 (germline): MNHNS, SASEGT. V was pared by 0 bases and J by 10 bases, with 15 bases between. DNA of the CDR3: TGTGCCAGCAGTGAAGCGTTCGGGGTTCCAGGAGCTTTCTTT. Translating it yields CASSEAFGVPGAFF.

V usage is TRBV19 and J usage is TRBJ1-2; no clear D gene. V lost 5 bases, J lost 2 bases, and 12 bases lay in between. The CDR3 spans 14 residues. Germline CDR1 LNHDA, CDR2 SQIVND (reference sequence). The CDR3 sequence is CASSPSWANYGYTF. In DNA form, the CDR3 reads TGTGCCAGTAGTCCATCTTGGGCGAACTATGGCTACACCTTC. The full variable domain, rest sourced from reference TRBV19 and TRBJ1-2, is DGGITQSPKYLFRKEGQNVTLSCEQNLNHDAMYWYRQDPGQGLRLIYYSQIVNDFQKGDIAEGYSVSREKKESFPLTVTSAQKNPTAFYLCASSPSWANYGYTFGSGTRLTVV.

J is TRBJ1-1 and V is TRBV28, with no clear D. The CDR3 is made up of 12 amino acids. The V gene's germline CDR1 is MDHEN and CDR2 SYDVKM. The V end was cut by 1 base, the J end by 8 bases, with 8 bases between. The DNA of the CDR3 is TGTGCCAGCAGTTTATTGGGGAGGGAAGCTTTCTTT. It encodes CASSLLGREAFF. The whole variable domain, filled in from reference TRBV28 and TRBJ1-1, reads DVKVTQSSRYLVKRTGEKVFLECVQDMDHENMFWYRQDPGLGLRLIYFSYDVKMKEKGDIPEGYSVSREKKERFSLILESASTNQTSMYLCASSLLGREAFFGQGTRLTVV.

By share, this clone counts as medium-sized (0.01 to 0.1%). J is TRBJ1-1 and V is TRBV29-1, with D hard to call. The CDR3 contains 14 residues. V gave up 0 bases and J gave up 5 bases, with 13 bases separating them. The germline V gene has CDR1 SQVTM and CDR2 ANQGSEA. CDR3 sequence reads: CSVEDLLGGTEAFF. DNA for the CDR3: TGCAGCGTTGAAGATCTTCTGGGAGGGACTGAAGCTTTCTTT.

The genes are TRBV11-2 and TRBJ2-4; D gene uncertain. CDR3 size: 14 residues. In germline, CDR1 is SGHAT, CDR2 FQNNGV. Trimming took 2 bases from V and 1 from J, leaving 6 bases between them. CDR3: CASSLSRAKNIQYF. CDR3 bases: TGTGCCAGCAGCTTATCTAGGGCCAAAAACATTCAGTACTTC.

V gene TRBV18 combines with J gene TRBJ2-1; TRBD1 matches 8 bases. V was clipped by 4 bases and J by 6 bases; unmatched bases: 2. Germline loops: CDR1 KGHSH, CDR2 LQKENI. The CDR3 sequence is 13 residues long. The CDR3 nucleotides are TGTGCCAGCTCACAAGACAGGGGCAATGAGCAGTTCTTC. Translating gives CASSQDRGNEQFF.

The chain joins TRBV25-1 to TRBJ1-2; D may be TRBD1 (6 bases). V was cut by 6 bases and J by 7 bases, with 12 bases left in between. Germline values: CDR1 MGHDK, CDR2 SYGVNS. This CDR3 region has 12 residues. The CDR3 DNA reads as TGTGCCAGCAGCCACAGGGTTTCTGGCTACACCTTC. This gives the protein CASSHRVSGYTF.

The chain couples TRBV5-1 to TRBJ2-2; perhaps TRBD1 as D (5 bases). V lost 4 bases to trimming and J lost 2 bases, with 9 bases between them. Looked up from germline, CDR1 is SGHRS and CDR2 is YFSETQ. The CDR3 length is 14 residues. The CDR3 sequence: CASSARENTGELFF. The DNA of the CDR3 is TGCGCCAGCAGCGCCAGGGAAAACACCGGGGAGCTGTTTTTT.

The chain couples TRBV7-9 to TRBJ2-6, with 9 bases fitting TRBD2. CDR3 length: 19 amino acids. Germline V lookup: CDR1 SEHNR, CDR2 FQNEAQ (reference sequence). V lost 5 bases and J lost 2; bases outside the gene matches: 13. Here the CDR3 reads CASSPRGERGVTGANVLTF. The DNA of the CDR3 is TGTGCCAGCAGCCCGCGAGGCGAGCGGGGGGTTACTGGGGCCAACGTCCTGACTTTC.

The chain uses TRBV30 and TRBJ2-7, with TRBD1 as a possible D gene (5 bases). The CDR3 length is 13 residues. Deletions cut 2 bases from V and 4 bases from J, with 12 bases between. CDR1 GTSNPN and CDR2 SVGIG come from the germline V gene (reference sequence). The DNA of the CDR3 is TGTGCCTGGAGTAAGACAGCGCTATACGAGCAGTACTTC. It is translated as CAWSKTALYEQYF.

This chain links TRBV30 with TRBJ1-2; no firm D call. Deletions cut 3 bases from V and 2 bases from J, with 16 bases between. Germline values: CDR1 GTSNPN, CDR2 SVGIG (reference sequence). The CDR3 extends over 15 amino acids. The DNA for the CDR3 is TGTGCCTGGAGGACGCTGGGTCAGGCCAACTATGGCTACACCTTC. It encodes CAWRTLGQANYGYTF.

This chain joins TRBV19 and TRBJ2-3; maybe TRBD2 (6 bases). The CDR3 is made up of 14 amino acids. The germline gives CDR1 LNHDA, CDR2 SQIVND (reference sequence). V dropped 10 bases and J dropped 2 bases, with 16 bases sitting between them. CDR3 region: CATKLAGNTDTQYF. The CDR3 DNA sequence: TGTGCCACTAAACTAGCCGGAAACACAGATACGCAGTATTTT.

This clone was seen once. The chain employs TRBV27 and TRBJ2-1; 8 nucleotides match TRBD1. The CDR3 totals 13 residues. The germline V gene has CDR1 MNHEY and CDR2 SMNVEV (reference sequence). The V segment lost 6 bases and the J segment 9 bases; nucleotides outside the gene matches: 7. The CDR3 here is CASSATGGGEQFF. CDR3 DNA: TGTGCCAGCAGCGCAACAGGGGGAGGTGAGCAGTTCTTC.

This chain joins TRBV6-6 and TRBJ2-2; TRBD1 matches 8 bases. With V trimmed by 6 bases and J by 6 bases, 9 bases remained unmatched. Germline V CDR1 and CDR2: MNHNY, SVGAGI (reference sequence). The CDR3 contains 15 residues. The CDR3 here is CASSPPAGGPGELFF. CDR3 DNA sequence: TGTGCCAGCAGCCCTCCGGCAGGGGGCCCCGGGGAGCTGTTTTTT.